Listed below are T cell receptor beta chains from one sample, sequenced in a study of blood T cells in healthy people across ages. TCRdb re-called the 5' RACE reads through MiXCR, storing one row per CDR3 protein. The sample records about 1 million distinct CDR3 sequences, 40% to 50% being singletons. Sequenced: blood. Receptors were obtained from a woman in her fifties or sixties in good health. Each CDR3 is given with its conserved first and last residue. The D gene is left open where the match is weak. Not all rows give a size; the values are once, few, many and, for expanded clones, a class.

v_gene: TRBV20-1
abundance: .
d_gene: .
j_gene: TRBJ2-7
CDR3aa: CSAQLAPTYEQYF
CDR3nt: TGCAGTGCTCAGCTAGCGCCGACCTACGAGCAGTACTTC

v_gene: TRBV27
abundance: .
d_gene: .
j_gene: TRBJ2-3
CDR3aa: CTSSLWSSPDTQYF
CDR3nt: TGTACCAGCAGTTTGTGGTCTAGCCCAGATACGCAGTATTTT

v_gene: TRBV29-1
abundance: .
d_gene: .
j_gene: TRBJ2-7
CDR3aa: CSVRNNEQYF
CDR3nt: TGCAGCGTTCGGAACAACGAGCAGTACTTC

v_gene: TRBV5-1
abundance: .
d_gene: .
j_gene: TRBJ1-1
CDR3aa: CASSENAGGSAEAFF
CDR3nt: TGCGCCAGCAGCGAGAACGCGGGAGGGAGCGCTGAAGCTTTCTTT

v_gene: TRBV3-1
abundance: few
d_gene: .
j_gene: TRBJ2-1
CDR3aa: CASSPYSENEQFF
CDR3nt: TGTGCCAGCAGCCCCTACTCTGAGAATGAGCAGTTCTTC

v_gene: TRBV6-5
abundance: many
d_gene: .
j_gene: TRBJ2-3
CDR3aa: CASSYSAPHGKTDTQYF
CDR3nt: TGTGCCAGCAGTTACTCAGCCCCCCACGGGAAAACAGATACGCAGTATTTT

v_gene: TRBV3-1
abundance: .
d_gene: TRBD1
j_gene: TRBJ1-1
CDR3aa: CASSQAPPRQGEAFF
CDR3nt: TGTGCCAGCAGCCAAGCTCCTCCCAGACAGGGGGAAGCTTTCTTT

v_gene: TRBV20-1
abundance: few
d_gene: .
j_gene: TRBJ2-5
CDR3aa: CSASGVQETQYF
CDR3nt: TGCAGTGCTAGCGGGGTCCAAGAGACCCAGTACTTC

v_gene: TRBV7-9
abundance: .
d_gene: .
j_gene: TRBJ1-2
CDR3aa: CASSSHLGTWNGYTF
CDR3nt: TGTGCCAGCAGCTCCCACCTCGGGACTTGGAATGGCTACACCTTC

v_gene: TRBV29-1
abundance: few
d_gene: .
j_gene: TRBJ2-3
CDR3aa: CSVDAGASTDTQYF
CDR3nt: TGCAGCGTGGACGCGGGGGCGAGCACAGATACGCAGTATTTT

v_gene: TRBV9
abundance: few
d_gene: .
j_gene: TRBJ2-3
CDR3aa: CASSVAEDTQYF
CDR3nt: TGTGCCAGCAGCGTAGCGGAGGATACGCAGTATTTT

v_gene: TRBV3-1
abundance: .
d_gene: .
j_gene: TRBJ2-1
CDR3aa: CASSQMGLADYEQFF
CDR3nt: TGTGCCAGCAGCCAAATGGGACTGGCGGACTATGAGCAGTTCTTC

v_gene: TRBV5-1
abundance: .
d_gene: .
j_gene: TRBJ2-1
CDR3aa: CASCPGVGDNEQFF
CDR3nt: TGCGCCAGCTGTCCTGGCGTAGGAGACAATGAGCAGTTCTTC

v_gene: TRBV27
abundance: few
d_gene: .
j_gene: TRBJ2-7
CDR3aa: CVVWGRGYEQYF
CDR3nt: TGTGTTGTCTGGGGCAGGGGTTACGAGCAGTACTTC

v_gene: TRBV7-9
abundance: few
d_gene: .
j_gene: TRBJ2-5
CDR3aa: CASSLLRVQETQYF
CDR3nt: TGTGCCAGCAGCTTATTGCGGGTCCAAGAGACCCAGTACTTC

v_gene: TRBV14
abundance: few
d_gene: .
j_gene: TRBJ2-5
CDR3aa: CASSHGGTSPPQYF
CDR3nt: TGTGCCAGCAGCCACGGGGGAACTAGCCCCCCCCAGTACTTC

v_gene: TRBV6-6
abundance: few
d_gene: TRBD1
j_gene: TRBJ2-3
CDR3aa: CASSYQGRGTDTQYF
CDR3nt: TGTGCCAGCAGTTACCAGGGCAGGGGGACAGATACGCAGTATTTT

v_gene: TRBV18
abundance: .
d_gene: TRBD1
j_gene: TRBJ2-4
CDR3aa: CASSPGRGQNIQYF
CDR3nt: TGTGCCAGCTCACCCGGCAGGGGGCAGAACATTCAGTACTTC

v_gene: TRBV14
abundance: .
d_gene: .
j_gene: TRBJ2-7
CDR3aa: CASSQGRGHYEQYF
CDR3nt: TGTGCCAGCAGCCAAGGACGGGGGCACTACGAGCAGTACTTC

v_gene: TRBV27
abundance: few
d_gene: TRBD2
j_gene: TRBJ2-7
CDR3aa: CASSLAGLGDEQYF
CDR3nt: TGTGCCAGCAGTCTAGCGGGCCTCGGGGACGAGCAGTACTTC

v_gene: TRBV3-1
abundance: .
d_gene: .
j_gene: TRBJ2-3
CDR3aa: CASSQDGAGDTQYF
CDR3nt: TGTGCCAGCAGCCAAGATGGAGCTGGCGATACGCAGTATTTT

v_gene: TRBV10-1
abundance: few
d_gene: .
j_gene: TRBJ2-3
CDR3aa: CASSRVEMGRGTDTQYF
CDR3nt: TGCGCCAGCAGCCGTGTTGAGATGGGGCGCGGCACAGATACGCAGTATTTT

v_gene: TRBV20-1
abundance: .
d_gene: TRBD2
j_gene: TRBJ2-5
CDR3aa: CSAETSGVNNEQYF
CDR3nt: TGCAGTGCCGAGACTAGCGGGGTCAACAATGAGCAGTACTTC

v_gene: TRBV29-1
abundance: .
d_gene: .
j_gene: TRBJ2-5
CDR3aa: CSVAGSRAETQYF
CDR3nt: TGCAGCGTGGCTGGATCGAGGGCAGAGACCCAGTACTTC

v_gene: TRBV7-2
abundance: .
d_gene: .
j_gene: TRBJ2-5
CDR3aa: CASSSGRKQKETQYF
CDR3nt: TGTGCCAGCAGCTCGGGACGGAAGCAAAAAGAGACCCAGTACTTC

v_gene: TRBV4-1
abundance: few
d_gene: TRBD1
j_gene: TRBJ2-1
CDR3aa: CASSQQGAPNEQFF
CDR3nt: TGCGCCAGCAGCCAACAGGGGGCTCCCAATGAGCAGTTCTTC

v_gene: TRBV28
abundance: few
d_gene: .
j_gene: TRBJ2-7
CDR3aa: CASSLEAPTYEQYF
CDR3nt: TGTGCCAGCAGTTTAGAGGCCCCTACCTACGAGCAGTACTTC

v_gene: TRBV29-1
abundance: once
d_gene: .
j_gene: TRBJ2-2
CDR3aa: CSSGTGTGELFF
CDR3nt: TGCAGCTCCGGGACGGGAACCGGGGAGCTGTTTTTT

v_gene: TRBV10-3
abundance: few
d_gene: TRBD1
j_gene: TRBJ1-1
CDR3aa: CAIGQGGTEAFF
CDR3nt: TGTGCCATCGGTCAGGGGGGGACTGAAGCTTTCTTT

v_gene: TRBV4-1
abundance: few
d_gene: .
j_gene: TRBJ2-5
CDR3aa: CASSQVPTPSREETQYF
CDR3nt: TGCGCCAGCAGCCAAGTTCCTACACCCAGCAGGGAAGAGACCCAGTACTTC

v_gene: TRBV10-1
abundance: few
d_gene: .
j_gene: TRBJ1-2
CDR3aa: CASSGGGGGYTF
CDR3nt: TGCGCCAGCAGTGGGGGAGGAGGAGGCTACACCTTC

v_gene: TRBV20-1
abundance: few
d_gene: TRBD1
j_gene: TRBJ1-4
CDR3aa: CSARDRAGGGEKLFF
CDR3nt: TGCAGTGCTAGAGATCGGGCAGGGGGCGGGGAAAAACTGTTTTTT

v_gene: TRBV12-3/TRBV12-4
abundance: .
d_gene: .
j_gene: TRBJ1-5
CDR3aa: CASMAPGIGNQPQHF
CDR3nt: TGTGCCAGCATGGCCCCAGGGATAGGCAATCAGCCCCAGCATTTT

v_gene: TRBV29-1
abundance: few
d_gene: .
j_gene: TRBJ2-7
CDR3aa: CSVEDPRAGYEQYF
CDR3nt: TGCAGCGTTGAAGATCCCAGGGCAGGCTACGAGCAGTACTTC

v_gene: TRBV5-1
abundance: .
d_gene: TRBD2
j_gene: TRBJ2-3
CDR3aa: CASSFRTSGLEGDTRYF
CDR3nt: TGCGCCAGCAGCTTCAGGACTAGCGGACTCGAGGGGGATACGCGGTATTTT

v_gene: TRBV29-1
abundance: .
d_gene: .
j_gene: TRBJ2-5
CDR3aa: CSVGNIGRQETQYF
CDR3nt: TGCAGCGTTGGTAACATAGGGCGCCAAGAGACCCAGTACTTC

v_gene: TRBV6-5
abundance: .
d_gene: TRBD2
j_gene: TRBJ2-2
CDR3aa: CASRIRGEGDTGELFF
CDR3nt: TGTGCCAGCAGGATCCGTGGGGAGGGTGACACCGGGGAGCTGTTTTTT

v_gene: TRBV4-2
abundance: .
d_gene: TRBD2
j_gene: TRBJ2-7
CDR3aa: CASSPAQTSGSREQYF
CDR3nt: TGTGCCAGCAGCCCCGCCCAGACTAGCGGGAGTCGAGAGCAGTACTTC

v_gene: TRBV7-8
abundance: .
d_gene: .
j_gene: TRBJ2-7
CDR3aa: CASSLVVPQGEQYF
CDR3nt: TGTGCCAGCAGCTTAGTGGTCCCCCAGGGCGAGCAGTACTTC

v_gene: TRBV5-6
abundance: .
d_gene: TRBD2
j_gene: TRBJ2-5
CDR3aa: CASSYLAGQETQYF
CDR3nt: TGTGCCAGCAGCTACCTAGCGGGGCAAGAGACCCAGTACTTC

v_gene: TRBV25-1
abundance: many
d_gene: TRBD2
j_gene: TRBJ2-3
CDR3aa: CASSEGREADTQYF
CDR3nt: TGTGCCAGCAGTGAAGGGCGGGAGGCAGATACGCAGTATTTT

v_gene: TRBV10-1
abundance: .
d_gene: TRBD2
j_gene: TRBJ2-7
CDR3aa: CASSDGGLAGNEQYF
CDR3nt: TGCGCCAGCAGTGATGGAGGGCTAGCGGGGAATGAGCAGTACTTC

v_gene: TRBV20-1
abundance: .
d_gene: .
j_gene: TRBJ1-1
CDR3aa: CSARGPGSGVAFF
CDR3nt: TGCAGTGCTAGAGGCCCGGGCTCCGGTGTAGCTTTCTTT

v_gene: TRBV10-3
abundance: .
d_gene: .
j_gene: TRBJ1-6
CDR3aa: CAIKSPVGDSPLHF
CDR3nt: TGTGCCATCAAGTCCCCGGTCGGGGATTCACCCCTCCACTTT

v_gene: TRBV6-2/TRBV6-3
abundance: few
d_gene: TRBD1
j_gene: TRBJ1-1
CDR3aa: CASSYPGDREDTEAFF
CDR3nt: TGTGCCAGCAGTTACCCGGGGGACAGGGAGGACACTGAAGCTTTCTTT

v_gene: TRBV2
abundance: .
d_gene: .
j_gene: TRBJ1-1
CDR3aa: CASRDRVLIAEAFF
CDR3nt: TGTGCCAGCAGAGATAGGGTGCTCATCGCTGAAGCTTTCTTT

v_gene: TRBV27
abundance: .
d_gene: .
j_gene: TRBJ1-2
CDR3aa: CASSYTLTGANYGYTF
CDR3nt: TGTGCCAGCAGTTATACCCTGACAGGAGCCAACTATGGCTACACCTTC

v_gene: TRBV7-9
abundance: few
d_gene: .
j_gene: TRBJ2-2
CDR3aa: CASSHDTGELFF
CDR3nt: TGTGCCAGCAGCCACGACACCGGGGAGCTGTTTTTT

v_gene: TRBV10-3
abundance: .
d_gene: .
j_gene: TRBJ1-2
CDR3aa: CAISDRGTTDGYTF
CDR3nt: TGTGCCATCAGTGATCGGGGGACCACCGATGGCTACACCTTC

v_gene: TRBV5-1
abundance: few
d_gene: TRBD1
j_gene: TRBJ1-1
CDR3aa: CASSLSGQGFAEAFF
CDR3nt: TGCGCCAGCAGCTTATCGGGACAGGGCTTCGCTGAAGCTTTCTTT

v_gene: TRBV18
abundance: .
d_gene: TRBD1
j_gene: TRBJ2-5
CDR3aa: CASSKGALETQYF
CDR3nt: TGTGCCAGCTCAAAGGGGGCACTAGAGACCCAGTACTTC

v_gene: TRBV15
abundance: .
d_gene: .
j_gene: TRBJ2-7
CDR3aa: CATSRVQAAEQYF
CDR3nt: TGTGCCACCAGCAGAGTCCAGGCGGCCGAGCAGTACTTC

v_gene: TRBV27
abundance: .
d_gene: TRBD1
j_gene: TRBJ2-1
CDR3aa: CASSPRTGRNNEQFF
CDR3nt: TGTGCCAGCAGTCCTCGGACAGGGCGGAACAATGAGCAGTTCTTC

v_gene: TRBV29-1
abundance: once
d_gene: .
j_gene: TRBJ1-2
CDR3aa: CSGGPEESYTF
CDR3nt: TGCAGCGGTGGACCTGAGGAGAGCTACACCTTC